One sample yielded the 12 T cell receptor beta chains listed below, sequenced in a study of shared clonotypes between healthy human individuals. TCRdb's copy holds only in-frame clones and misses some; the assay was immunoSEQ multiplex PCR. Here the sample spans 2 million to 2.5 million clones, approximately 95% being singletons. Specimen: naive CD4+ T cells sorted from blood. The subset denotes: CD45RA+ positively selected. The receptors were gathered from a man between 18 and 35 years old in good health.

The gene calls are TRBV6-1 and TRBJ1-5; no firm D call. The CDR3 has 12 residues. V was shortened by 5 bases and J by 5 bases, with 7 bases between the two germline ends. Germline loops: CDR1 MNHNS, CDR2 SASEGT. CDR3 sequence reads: CASSLSYQPQHF. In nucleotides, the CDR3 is TGTGCCAGCAGTCTTTCTTATCAGCCCCAGCATTTT.

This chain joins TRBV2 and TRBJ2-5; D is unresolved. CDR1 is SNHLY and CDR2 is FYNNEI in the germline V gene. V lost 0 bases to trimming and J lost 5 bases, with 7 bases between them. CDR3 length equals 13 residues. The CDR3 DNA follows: TGTGCCAGCAGTGAAGCGCCGTTCGAGACCCAGTACTTC. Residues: CASSEAPFETQYF.

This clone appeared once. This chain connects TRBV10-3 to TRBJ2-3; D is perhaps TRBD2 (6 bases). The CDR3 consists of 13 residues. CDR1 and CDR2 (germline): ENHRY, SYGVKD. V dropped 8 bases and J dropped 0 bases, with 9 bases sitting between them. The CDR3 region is CAIGAGSTDTQYF. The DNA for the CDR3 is TGTGCCATCGGCGCGGGAAGCACAGATACGCAGTATTTT.

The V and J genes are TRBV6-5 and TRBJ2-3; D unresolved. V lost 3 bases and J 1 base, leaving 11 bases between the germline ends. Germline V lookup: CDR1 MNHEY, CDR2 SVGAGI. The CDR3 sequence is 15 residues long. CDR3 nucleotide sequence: TGTGCCAGCAGTTATTTCGGCTCGCGCACAGATACGCAGTATTTT. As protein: CASSYFGSRTDTQYF.

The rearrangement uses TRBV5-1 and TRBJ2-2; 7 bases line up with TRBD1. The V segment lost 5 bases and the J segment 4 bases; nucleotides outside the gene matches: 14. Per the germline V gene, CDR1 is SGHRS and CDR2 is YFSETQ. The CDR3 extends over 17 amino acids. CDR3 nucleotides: TGCGCCAGCAGTCCGACCGACTTAGCAGGGGGCACCGGGGAGCTGTTTTTT. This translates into CASSPTDLAGGTGELFF. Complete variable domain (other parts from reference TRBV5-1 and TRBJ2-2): KAGVTQTPRYLIKTRGQQVTLSCSPISGHRSVSWYQQTPGQGLQFLFEYFSETQRNKGNFPGRFSGRQFSNSRSEMNVSTLELGDSALYLCASSPTDLAGGTGELFFGEGSRLTVL.

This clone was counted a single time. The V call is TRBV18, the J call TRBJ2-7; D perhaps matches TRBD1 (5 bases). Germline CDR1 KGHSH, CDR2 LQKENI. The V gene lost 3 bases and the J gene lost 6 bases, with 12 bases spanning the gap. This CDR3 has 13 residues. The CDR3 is CASSPTGQGEQYF. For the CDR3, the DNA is TGTGCCAGCTCACCCACGGGTCAGGGCGAGCAGTACTTC.

CDR3: CASSPLGGGESTDTQYF. In nucleotides, the CDR3 is TGTGCCAGCAGCCCCTTGGGGGGCGGGGAAAGCACAGATACGCAGTATTTT. The chain is built from TRBV5-4 and TRBJ2-3; D might be TRBD1 or TRBD2, each matching 6 bases. The CDR3 is 17 amino acids. CDR1 and CDR2 from the germline V gene are SGHNT and YYREEE (reference sequence). Trimming shortened V by 4 bases and J by 0 bases, and 18 bases separated the two germline ends.

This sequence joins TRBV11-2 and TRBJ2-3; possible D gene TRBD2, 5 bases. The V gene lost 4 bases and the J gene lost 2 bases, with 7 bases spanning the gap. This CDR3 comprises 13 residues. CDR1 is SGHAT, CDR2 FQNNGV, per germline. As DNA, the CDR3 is TGTGCCAGCAGCTCGGGGATCACAGATACGCAGTATTTT. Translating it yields CASSSGITDTQYF. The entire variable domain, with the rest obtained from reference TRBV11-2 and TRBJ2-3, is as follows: EAGVAQSPRYKIIEKRQSVAFWCNPISGHATLYWYQQILGQGPKLLIQFQNNGVVDDSQLPKDRFSAERLKGVDSTLKIQPAKLEDSAVYLCASSSGITDTQYFGPGTRLTVL.

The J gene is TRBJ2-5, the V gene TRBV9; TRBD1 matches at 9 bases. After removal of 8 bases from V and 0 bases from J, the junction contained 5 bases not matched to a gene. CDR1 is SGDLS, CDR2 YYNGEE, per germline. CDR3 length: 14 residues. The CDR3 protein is CASSGTGYQETQYF. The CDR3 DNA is TGTGCCAGTTCCGGGACAGGGTACCAAGAGACCCAGTACTTC.

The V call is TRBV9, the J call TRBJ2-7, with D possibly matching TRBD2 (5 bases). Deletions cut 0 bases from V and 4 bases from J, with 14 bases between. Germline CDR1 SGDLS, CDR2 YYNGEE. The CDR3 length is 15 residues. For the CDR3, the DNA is TGTGCCAGCAGCGTAGAGGCTAGCCCAAGGTACGAGCAGTACTTC. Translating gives CASSVEASPRYEQYF. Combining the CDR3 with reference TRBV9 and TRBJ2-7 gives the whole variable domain DSGVTQTPKHLITATGQRVTLRCSPRSGDLSVYWYQQSLDQGLQFLIQYYNGEERAKGNILERFSAQQFPDLHSELNLSSLELGDSALYFCASSVEASPRYEQYFGPGTRLTVT.

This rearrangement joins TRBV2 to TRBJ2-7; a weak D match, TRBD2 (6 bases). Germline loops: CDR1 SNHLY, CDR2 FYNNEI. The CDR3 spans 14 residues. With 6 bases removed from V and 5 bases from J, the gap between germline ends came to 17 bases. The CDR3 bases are TGTGCCAGCAGAGAACCGGGACGGAGGGACGAGCAGTACTTC. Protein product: CASREPGRRDEQYF.

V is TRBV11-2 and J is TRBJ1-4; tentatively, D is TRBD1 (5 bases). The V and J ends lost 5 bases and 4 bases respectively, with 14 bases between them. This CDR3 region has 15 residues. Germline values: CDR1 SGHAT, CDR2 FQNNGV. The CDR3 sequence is CASSPRDGYNEKLFF. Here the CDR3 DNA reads TGTGCCAGCAGCCCCCGGGACGGATATAATGAAAAACTGTTTTTT.